This T cell receptor beta chain emerged from a study of shared clonotypes between healthy human individuals. Study-level background: There were three CD4 naive, three CD4 memory, two CD8 naive and one CD8 memory plates per donor.

The germline V gene has CDR1 SNHLY and CDR2 FYNNEI. This CDR3 is built from 17 residues. Losses at the gene ends were 2 bases for V and 2 bases for J; bases not matched to a gene: 12. The data were produced by immunoSEQ multiplex PCR, yet TCRdb's version contains in-frame clones alone and is incomplete. The sample gives some 740,000 clones, roughly 92% of which show up once; around 24% is in the top ten. The naive CD8 population came from CD45RO-negative cells selected for CCR7, without terminally differentiated effector memory CD45RA+ cells. The chain recombines TRBV2 with TRBJ2-7; 7 bases are shared with TRBD1. The sequence was obtained from a man aged 25 to 40 in good health. Sequencing used naive CD8+ T cells sorted from blood. CDR3 residues: CASSEPRWDSVTYEQYF. CDR3 bases: TGTGCCAGCAGTGAACCACGGTGGGACAGCGTTACCTACGAGCAGTACTTC.